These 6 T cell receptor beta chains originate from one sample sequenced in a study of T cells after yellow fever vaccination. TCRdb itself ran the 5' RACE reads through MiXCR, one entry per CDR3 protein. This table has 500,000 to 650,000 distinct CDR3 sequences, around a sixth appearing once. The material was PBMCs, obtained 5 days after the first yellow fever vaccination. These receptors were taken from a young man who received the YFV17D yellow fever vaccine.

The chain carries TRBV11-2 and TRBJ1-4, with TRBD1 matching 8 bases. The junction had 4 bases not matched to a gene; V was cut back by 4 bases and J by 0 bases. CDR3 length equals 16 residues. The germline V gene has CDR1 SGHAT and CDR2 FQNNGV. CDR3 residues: CASSSDRGTTNEKLFF. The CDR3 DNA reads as TGTGCCAGCAGCTCAGACAGGGGCACAACTAATGAAAAACTGTTTTTT.

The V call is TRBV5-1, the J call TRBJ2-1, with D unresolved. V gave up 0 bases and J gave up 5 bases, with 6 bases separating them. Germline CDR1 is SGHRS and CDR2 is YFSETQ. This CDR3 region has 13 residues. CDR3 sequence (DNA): TGCGCCAGCAGCTTGGAACTTCACAATGAGCAGTTCTTC. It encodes CASSLELHNEQFF.

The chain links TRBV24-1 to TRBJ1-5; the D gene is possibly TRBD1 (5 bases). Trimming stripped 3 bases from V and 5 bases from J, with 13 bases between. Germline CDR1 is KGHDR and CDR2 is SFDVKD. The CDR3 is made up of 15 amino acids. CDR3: CATSDRTLKDQPQHF. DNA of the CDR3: TGTGCCACCAGTGATCGGACATTAAAAGATCAGCCCCAGCATTTT.

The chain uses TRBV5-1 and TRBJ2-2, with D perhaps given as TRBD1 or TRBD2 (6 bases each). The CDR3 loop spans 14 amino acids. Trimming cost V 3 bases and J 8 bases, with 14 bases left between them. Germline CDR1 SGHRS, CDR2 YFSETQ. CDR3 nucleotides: TGCGCCAGCAGCTGGGCTTCGGGGGCTGGGGAGCTGTTTTTT. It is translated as CASSWASGAGELFF.

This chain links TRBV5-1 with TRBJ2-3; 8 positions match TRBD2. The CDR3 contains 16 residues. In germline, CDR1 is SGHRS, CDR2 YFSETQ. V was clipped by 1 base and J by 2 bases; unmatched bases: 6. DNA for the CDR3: TGCGCCAGCAGCTTGTTTGGCGGGGGGACCACAGATACGCAGTATTTT. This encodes CASSLFGGGTTDTQYF.

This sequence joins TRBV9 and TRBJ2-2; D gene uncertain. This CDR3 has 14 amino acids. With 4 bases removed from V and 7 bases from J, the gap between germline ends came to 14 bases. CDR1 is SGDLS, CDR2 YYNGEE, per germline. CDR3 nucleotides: TGTGCCAGCAGCCCGGACGGCCCCAGCGGGGAGCTGTTTTTT. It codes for CASSPDGPSGELFF.